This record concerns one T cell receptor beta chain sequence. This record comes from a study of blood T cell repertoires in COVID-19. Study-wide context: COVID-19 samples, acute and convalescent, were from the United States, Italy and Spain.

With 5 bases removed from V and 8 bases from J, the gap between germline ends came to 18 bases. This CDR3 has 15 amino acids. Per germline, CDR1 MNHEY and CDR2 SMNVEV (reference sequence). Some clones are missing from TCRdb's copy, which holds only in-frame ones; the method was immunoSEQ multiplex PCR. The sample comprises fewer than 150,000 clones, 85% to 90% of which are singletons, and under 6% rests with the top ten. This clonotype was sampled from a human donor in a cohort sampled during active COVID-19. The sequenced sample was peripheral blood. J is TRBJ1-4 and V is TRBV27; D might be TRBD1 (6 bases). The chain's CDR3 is CASSIGGGAGEKLFF. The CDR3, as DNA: TGTGCCAGCAGTATCGGGGGGGGCGCGGGAGAAAAACTGTTTTTT.